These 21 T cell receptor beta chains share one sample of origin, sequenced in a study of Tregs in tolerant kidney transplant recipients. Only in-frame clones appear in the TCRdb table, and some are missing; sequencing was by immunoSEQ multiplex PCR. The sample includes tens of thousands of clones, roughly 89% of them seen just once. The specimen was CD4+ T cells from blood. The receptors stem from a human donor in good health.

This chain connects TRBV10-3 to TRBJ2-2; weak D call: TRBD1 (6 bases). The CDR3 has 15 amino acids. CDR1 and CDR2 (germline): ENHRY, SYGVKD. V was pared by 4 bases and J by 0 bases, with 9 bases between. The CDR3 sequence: CAISAGQTNTGELFF. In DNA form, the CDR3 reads TGTGCCATCAGTGCCGGACAGACGAACACCGGGGAGCTGTTTTTT.

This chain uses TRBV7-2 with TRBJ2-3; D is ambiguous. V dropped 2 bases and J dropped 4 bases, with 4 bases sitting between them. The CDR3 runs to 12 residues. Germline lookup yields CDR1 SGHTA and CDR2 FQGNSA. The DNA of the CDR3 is TGTGCCAGCAGCTTATGGGCAGATACGCAGTATTTT. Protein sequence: CASSLWADTQYF.

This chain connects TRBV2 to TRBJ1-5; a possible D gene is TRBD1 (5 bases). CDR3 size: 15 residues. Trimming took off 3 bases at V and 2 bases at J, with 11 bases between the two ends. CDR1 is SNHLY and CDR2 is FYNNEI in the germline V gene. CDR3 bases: TGTGCCAGCAGTGATCGGGGAGGGGGCAATCAGCCCCAGCATTTT. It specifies CASSDRGGGNQPQHF.

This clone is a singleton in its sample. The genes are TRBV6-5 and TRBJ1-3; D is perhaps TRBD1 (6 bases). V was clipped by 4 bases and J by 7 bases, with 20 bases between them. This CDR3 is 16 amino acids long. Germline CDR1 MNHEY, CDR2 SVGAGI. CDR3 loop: CASSSQRQALLNTIYF. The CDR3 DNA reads TGTGCCAGCAGTTCCCAGAGACAGGCTTTACTTAACACCATATATTTT.

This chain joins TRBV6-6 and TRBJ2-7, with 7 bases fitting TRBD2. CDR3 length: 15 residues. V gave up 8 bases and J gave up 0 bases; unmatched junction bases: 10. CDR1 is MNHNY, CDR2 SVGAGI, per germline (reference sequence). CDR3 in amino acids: CASPPGRGYSYEQYF. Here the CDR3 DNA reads TGTGCCAGCCCCCCTGGGAGGGGATACTCCTACGAGCAGTACTTC.

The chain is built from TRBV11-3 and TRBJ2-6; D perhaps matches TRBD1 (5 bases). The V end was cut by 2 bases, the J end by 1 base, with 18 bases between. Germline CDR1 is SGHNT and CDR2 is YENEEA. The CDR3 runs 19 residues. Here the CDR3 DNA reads TGTGCCAGCAGCTTATCTCCCTGGCAGGGCGGATCTGGGGCCAACGTCCTGACTTTC. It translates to CASSLSPWQGGSGANVLTF.

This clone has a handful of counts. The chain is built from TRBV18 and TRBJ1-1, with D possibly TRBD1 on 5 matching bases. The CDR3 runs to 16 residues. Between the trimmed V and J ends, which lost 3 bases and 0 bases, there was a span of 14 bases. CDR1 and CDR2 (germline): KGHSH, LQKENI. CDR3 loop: CASSPQTTDMNTEAFF. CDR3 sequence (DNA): TGTGCCAGCTCACCCCAAACGACAGATATGAACACTGAAGCTTTCTTT.

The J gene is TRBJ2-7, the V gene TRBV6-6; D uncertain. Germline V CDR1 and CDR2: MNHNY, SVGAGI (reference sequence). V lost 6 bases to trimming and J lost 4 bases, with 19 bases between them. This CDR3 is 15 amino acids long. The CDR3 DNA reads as TGTGCCAGCAGCCTCACACGGGCACCGAATTACGAGCAGTACTTC. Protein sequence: CASSLTRAPNYEQYF.

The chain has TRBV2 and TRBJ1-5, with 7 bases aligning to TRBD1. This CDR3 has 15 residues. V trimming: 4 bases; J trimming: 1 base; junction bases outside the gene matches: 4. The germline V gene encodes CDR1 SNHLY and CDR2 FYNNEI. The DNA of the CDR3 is TGTGCCAGCAGTGCGGCCAGGGGGAGCAATCAGCCCCAGCATTTT. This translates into CASSAARGSNQPQHF. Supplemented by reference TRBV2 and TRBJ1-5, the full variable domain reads EPEVTQTPSHQVTQMGQEVILRCVPISNHLYFYWYRQILGQKVEFLVSFYNNEISEKSEIFDDQFSVERPDGSNFTLKIRSTKLEDSAMYFCASSAARGSNQPQHFGDGTRLSIL.

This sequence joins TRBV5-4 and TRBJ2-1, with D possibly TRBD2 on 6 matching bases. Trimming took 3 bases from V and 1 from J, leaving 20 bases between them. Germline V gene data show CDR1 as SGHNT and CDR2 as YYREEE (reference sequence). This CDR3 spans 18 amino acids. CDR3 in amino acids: CASSSKKMGRGSYNEQFF. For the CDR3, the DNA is TGTGCCAGCAGCTCAAAAAAGATGGGGCGGGGATCCTACAATGAGCAGTTCTTC.

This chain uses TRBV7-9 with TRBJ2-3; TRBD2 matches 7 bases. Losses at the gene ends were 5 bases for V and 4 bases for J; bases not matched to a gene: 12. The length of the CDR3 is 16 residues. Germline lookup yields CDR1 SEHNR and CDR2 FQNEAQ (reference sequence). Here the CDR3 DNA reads TGTGCCAGCAGCGCTAGCGGCGGGGTCGTAGCAGATACGCAGTATTTT. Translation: CASSASGGVVADTQYF.

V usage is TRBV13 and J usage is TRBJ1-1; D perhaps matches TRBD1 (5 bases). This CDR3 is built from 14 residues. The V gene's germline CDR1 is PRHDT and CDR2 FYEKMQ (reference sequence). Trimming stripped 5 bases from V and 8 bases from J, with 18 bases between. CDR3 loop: CASSIRVGGGEAFF. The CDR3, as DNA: TGTGCCAGCAGCATCCGTGTGGGGGGAGGCGAAGCTTTCTTT.

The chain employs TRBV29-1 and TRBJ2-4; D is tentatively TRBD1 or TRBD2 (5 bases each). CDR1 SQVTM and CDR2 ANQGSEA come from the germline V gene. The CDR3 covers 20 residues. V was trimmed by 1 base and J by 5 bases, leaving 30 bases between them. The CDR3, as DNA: TGCAGCGTTGAAGTAGCAAGGGGCGCCGGATGGAGCGGTTGGGAAAACATTCAGTACTTC. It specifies CSVEVARGAGWSGWENIQYF. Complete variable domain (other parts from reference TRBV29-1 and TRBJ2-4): SAVISQKPSRDICQRGTSLTIQCQVDSQVTMMFWYRQQPGQSLTLIATANQGSEATYESGFVIDKFPISRPNLTFSTLTVSNMSPEDSSIYLCSVEVARGAGWSGWENIQYFGAGTRLSVL.

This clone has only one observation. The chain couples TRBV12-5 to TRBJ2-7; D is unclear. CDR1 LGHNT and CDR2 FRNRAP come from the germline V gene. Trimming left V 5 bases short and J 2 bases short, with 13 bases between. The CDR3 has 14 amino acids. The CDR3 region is CASGLTTAPYEQYF. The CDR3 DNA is TGTGCTAGTGGTCTAACGACGGCTCCCTACGAGCAGTACTTC.

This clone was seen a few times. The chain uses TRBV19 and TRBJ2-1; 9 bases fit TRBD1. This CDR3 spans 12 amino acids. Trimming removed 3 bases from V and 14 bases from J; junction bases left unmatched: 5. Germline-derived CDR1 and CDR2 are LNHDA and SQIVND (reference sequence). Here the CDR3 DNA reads TGTGCCAGTAGTATTGAACAGGGGGCTGAGTTCTTC. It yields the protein CASSIEQGAEFF.

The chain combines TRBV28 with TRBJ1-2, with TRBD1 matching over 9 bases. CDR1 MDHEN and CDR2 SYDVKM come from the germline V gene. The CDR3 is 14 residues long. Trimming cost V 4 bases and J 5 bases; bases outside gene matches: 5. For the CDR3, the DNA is TGTGCCAGCAGTTCAGTAGGACAGGGGTATGGCTACACCTTC. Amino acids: CASSSVGQGYGYTF.

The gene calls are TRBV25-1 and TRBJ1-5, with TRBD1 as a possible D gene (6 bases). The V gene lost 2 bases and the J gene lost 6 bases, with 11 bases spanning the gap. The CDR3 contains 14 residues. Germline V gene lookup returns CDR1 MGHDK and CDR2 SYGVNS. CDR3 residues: CASSEPGQSQPQHF. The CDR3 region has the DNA TGTGCCAGCAGTGAACCGGGACAAAGTCAGCCCCAGCATTTT.

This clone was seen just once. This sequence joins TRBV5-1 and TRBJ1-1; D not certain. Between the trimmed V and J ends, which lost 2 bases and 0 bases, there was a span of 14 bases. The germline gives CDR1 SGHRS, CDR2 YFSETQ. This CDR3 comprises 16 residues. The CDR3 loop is CASSFVGVPMNTEAFF. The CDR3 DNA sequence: TGCGCCAGCAGCTTCGTGGGAGTTCCGATGAACACTGAAGCTTTCTTT. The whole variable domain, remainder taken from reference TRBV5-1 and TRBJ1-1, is KAGVTQTPRYLIKTRGQQVTLSCSPISGHRSVSWYQQTPGQGLQFLFEYFSETQRNKGNFPGRFSGRQFSNSRSEMNVSTLELGDSALYLCASSFVGVPMNTEAFFGQGTRLTVV.

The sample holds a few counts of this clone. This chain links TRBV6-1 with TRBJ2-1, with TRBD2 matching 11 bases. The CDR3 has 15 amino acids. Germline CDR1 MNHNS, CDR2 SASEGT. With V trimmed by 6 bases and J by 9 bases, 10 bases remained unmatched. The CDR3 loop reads CASSLTSGTVGEQFF. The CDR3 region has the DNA TGTGCCAGCAGCCTGACTAGCGGGACGGTTGGTGAGCAGTTCTTC.

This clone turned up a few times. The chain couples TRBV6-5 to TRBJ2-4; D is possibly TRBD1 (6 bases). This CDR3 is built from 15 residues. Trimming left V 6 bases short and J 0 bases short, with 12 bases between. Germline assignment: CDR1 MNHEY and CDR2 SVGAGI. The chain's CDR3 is CASRPHREAKNIQYF. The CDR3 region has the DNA TGTGCCAGCAGGCCACACAGGGAAGCCAAAAACATTCAGTACTTC.

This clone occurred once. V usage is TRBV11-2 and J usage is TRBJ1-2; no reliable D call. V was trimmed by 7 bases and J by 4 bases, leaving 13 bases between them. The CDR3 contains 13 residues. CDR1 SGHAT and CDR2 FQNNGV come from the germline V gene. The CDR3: CASTPLWGYGYTF. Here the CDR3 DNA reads TGTGCCAGCACCCCGTTGTGGGGCTATGGCTACACCTTC.